Below are 16 T cell receptor beta chains sequenced from a single sample in a study of CD8+CD57+ T cells in acquired aplastic anemia listed by TCRdb under 2018. Flow cytometry had shown CD8+CD57+ cell expansion in the patients selected for sequencing. Sequencing relied on an Illumina HiSeq 2000. Profiling of TCR beta VDJ combinations and CDR3 sequences used genomic DNA as the template. TCRdb reanalyzed the raw reads on its own, using fastp at Q25 for trimming and MiXCR for clone calling, and kept in-frame beta chains. Rows merge per CDR3 protein into single entries with the most common DNA and genes. The sample table records about 160,000 distinct CDR3 sequences; less than 60% of these occur just once. Of the sample, approximately 3% falls within the top ten clones. The specimen was sorted CD4+, CD8+, or CD8+CD57+ T cells (not recorded which) from PBMCs. All receptors come from a human donor with aplastic anemia.

In its sample, this clonotype was seen a few times. The chain uses TRBV5-1 and TRBJ1-3; 7 positions match TRBD1. Germline V CDR1 and CDR2: SGHRS, YFSETQ. This CDR3 is 15 amino acids long. Trimming at V came to 5 bases and at J to 0 bases, leaving 5 bases not matched to a gene. This chain's CDR3 is CASRDRPRSGNTIYF. The CDR3 nucleotides read TGCGCCAGCAGGGACAGGCCCCGCTCTGGAAACACCATATATTTT. The entire variable domain, with the rest obtained from reference TRBV5-1 and TRBJ1-3, is as follows: KAGVTQTPRYLIKTRGQQVTLSCSPISGHRSVSWYQQTPGQGLQFLFEYFSETQRNKGNFPGRFSGRQFSNSRSEMNVSTLELGDSALYLCASRDRPRSGNTIYFGEGSWLTVV.

This chain uses TRBV25-1 with TRBJ1-6; 9 nucleotides align to TRBD1. There are 15 residues in the CDR3. J was trimmed by 10 bases and V by 1 base; bases with no gene match: 5. The germline CDR1 and CDR2 sequences are MGHDK and SYGVNS. The CDR3 DNA reads TGTGCCAGCAGTGAATCCAGACAGGGGGAATCACCCCTCCACTTT. This encodes CASSESRQGESPLHF.

There are a few counts of this clonotype. The chain uses TRBV14 and TRBJ2-1, with a weak D call TRBD2 (5 bases). The germline V gene has CDR1 SGHDN and CDR2 FVKESK. V was pared by 1 base and J by 2 bases, with 12 bases between. The CDR3 covers 16 residues. The CDR3 nucleotides read TGTGCCAGCAGCCAAGTTGCGCGGGCGCCCTACAATGAGCAGTTCTTC. Translating gives CASSQVARAPYNEQFF. The full variable domain, its missing parts supplied by reference TRBV14 and TRBJ2-1, is EAGVTQFPSHSVIEKGQTVTLRCDPISGHDNLYWYRRVMGKEIKFLLHFVKESKQDESGMPNNRFLAERTGGTYSTLKVQPAELEDSGVYFCASSQVARAPYNEQFFGPGTRLTVL.

This clonotype came up many times. The genes are TRBV5-1 and TRBJ2-1; TRBD1 aligns across 7 bases. The length of the CDR3 is 13 residues. CDR1 is SGHRS, CDR2 YFSETQ, per germline. V was pared by 4 bases and J by 7 bases, with 5 bases of the junction left unmatched. The DNA for the CDR3 is TGCGCCAGCAGCCATGCACAGGGGAATGAGCAGTTCTTC. It yields the protein CASSHAQGNEQFF.

The chain links TRBV7-9 to TRBJ2-7, with 7 positions matching TRBD1. The CDR3 covers 12 residues. Germline CDR1 is SEHNR and CDR2 is FQNEAQ (reference sequence). This chain's CDR3 is CAGAGGNYEQYF. CDR3 sequence (DNA): TGTGCTGGAGCAGGGGGAAACTACGAGCAGTACTTC.

J is TRBJ2-3 and V is TRBV29-1; D is perhaps TRBD1 (5 bases). V was trimmed by 8 bases and J by 4 bases, leaving 16 bases between them. Germline CDR1 reads SQVTM; CDR2 reads ANQGSEA. CDR3 length: 13 residues. The CDR3 region is CSFAGINADTQYF. CDR3 DNA: TGCAGCTTTGCAGGGATTAATGCAGATACGCAGTATTTT.

The V and J genes are TRBV5-8 and TRBJ2-1, with D possibly being TRBD2 (7 bases). V was shortened by 2 bases and J by 8 bases, with 11 bases between the two germline ends. This CDR3 region has 13 residues. Germline CDR1 and CDR2: SGHTS and YDEGEE. The CDR3 nucleotides read TGTGCCAGCAGCTTTCGGGGGGCGGATGAGCAGTTCTTC. This sequence encodes CASSFRGADEQFF.

This clonotype was recorded once. The chain uses TRBV10-3 and TRBJ1-6; 7 positions agree with TRBD1. The CDR3 consists of 15 residues. V lost 4 bases and J lost 6; bases outside the gene matches: 6. Germline values: CDR1 ENHRY, CDR2 SYGVKD. CDR3 sequence (DNA): TGTGCCATCAGTGGGACAGGACCCGTTAATTCACCCCTCCACTTT. Translated, it gives CAISGTGPVNSPLHF.

The chain carries TRBV20-1 and TRBJ2-7; 10 bases line up with TRBD2. The CDR3 length is 13 residues. The trim removed 8 bases at V and 6 bases at J, leaving 10 bases unmatched. Germline V gene lookup returns CDR1 DFQATT and CDR2 SNEGSKA (reference sequence). In DNA, the CDR3 is TGCAGTCAGGGACTAGCGATGACTGGCGAGCAGTACTTC. This gives the protein CSQGLAMTGEQYF.

This clonotype was observed at least ten times. V is TRBV20-1 and J is TRBJ2-7, with TRBD2 matching 7 bases. Per the germline V gene, CDR1 is DFQATT and CDR2 is SNEGSKA (reference sequence). CDR3 length: 14 amino acids. The J segment lost 9 bases and the V segment lost 2 bases, leaving 13 bases of the junction unmatched. The CDR3 DNA reads TGCAGTGCTAGACCGACTAGTGGGGGGGGAGGGCAGTACTTC. Translating gives CSARPTSGGGGQYF.

This clonotype has ten or more counts. The chain uses TRBV10-3 and TRBJ1-1; D perhaps matches TRBD1 (6 bases). This CDR3 spans 14 amino acids. Germline CDR1 reads ENHRY; CDR2 reads SYGVKD. Between the trimmed V and J ends, which lost 2 bases and 4 bases, there was a span of 11 bases. The CDR3: CAISEGGAVTEAFF. CDR3 DNA sequence: TGTGCCATCAGTGAGGGGGGGGCTGTCACTGAAGCTTTCTTT.

The chain uses TRBV20-1 and TRBJ2-7; TRBD1 aligns across 8 bases. Germline CDR1 DFQATT, CDR2 SNEGSKA (reference sequence). J was trimmed by 4 bases and V by 3 bases; bases with no gene match: 11. The length of the CDR3 is 15 residues. CDR3 nucleotide sequence: TGCAGTGCTAGGGGGGAGTGGGACAGGAGTTACGAGCAGTACTTC. Its translation is CSARGEWDRSYEQYF.

The genes are TRBV5-5 and TRBJ2-7; perhaps TRBD2 as D (7 bases). Germline-derived CDR1 and CDR2 are SGHKS and YYEKEE (reference sequence). This CDR3 is built from 15 residues. V was pared by 0 bases and J by 0 bases, with 10 bases between. As DNA, the CDR3 is TGTGCCAGCAGCTTGGAAGGGGGGGGCTCCTACGAGCAGTACTTC. Translation: CASSLEGGGSYEQYF.

Only one count was recorded for this clonotype. This rearrangement joins TRBV7-2 to TRBJ1-1, with D maybe TRBD1 (5 bases). From germline, CDR1 is SGHTA and CDR2 FQGNSA. V gave up 5 bases and J gave up 5 bases, with 15 bases separating them. The CDR3 spans 14 residues. This chain's CDR3 is CASSQESRETEAFF. The CDR3 DNA follows: TGTGCCAGCAGCCAAGAAAGCAGGGAGACTGAAGCTTTCTTT.

The table lists this clonotype with many counts. CDR3 in amino acids: CASSSRTANTEAFF. In nucleotides, the CDR3 is TGTGCCAGCAGTTCCAGGACAGCGAACACTGAAGCTTTCTTT. The chain carries TRBV27 and TRBJ1-1; D might be TRBD1 (6 bases). This CDR3 has 14 amino acids. The ends were cut back, 4 bases at V and 1 base at J, with 10 bases in the middle. Germline CDR1 and CDR2: MNHEY and SMNVEV (reference sequence).

The chain uses TRBV24-1 and TRBJ2-5; D unclear. Per germline, CDR1 KGHDR and CDR2 SFDVKD. This CDR3 comprises 13 residues. V was shortened by 5 bases and J by 5 bases, with 11 bases between the two germline ends. Written as DNA, the CDR3 is TGTGCCACCAGTGCAAGGGATGGGGAGACCCAGTACTTC. It specifies CATSARDGETQYF.